Detailed here is one T cell receptor beta chain. This entry comes from a study of CD8+ T cells in alopecia areata. The junction had 3 bases not matched to a gene; V was cut back by 4 bases and J by 5 bases. Germline values: CDR1 SGHNT, CDR2 YENEEA. The CDR3 is 14 residues long. Extracted from the samples, RNA was reverse transcribed into cDNA to serve as the sequencing template. Method: immunoSEQ multiplex PCR; TCRdb's copy keeps in-frame clones and lacks some. The sample lists some 150,000 clones; more than 45% were seen once. The chain carries TRBV11-3 and TRBJ2-3; 10 positions match TRBD1. The TCR comes from a human donor with alopecia areata. The source was CD8+ T cells sorted from blood, collected at week 0. This CDR3 is CASSSDRGRDTQYF. Written as DNA, the CDR3 is TGTGCCAGCAGCTCCGACAGGGGGCGAGATACGCAGTATTTT.